This T cell receptor (beta chain) appears in the sequencing data of a study of T-cell reconstitution after alpha-beta-depleted transplantation in children. As it was prepared, the TCRbeta library received unique molecular identifiers. TCRdb reanalysed the PCR reads using MiXCR and keeps one entry per CDR3 protein. The sample has some 350,000 distinct CDR3 sequences, 10% seen once; the top ten hold under 3%. This TCR came from a human donor who donated a stem cell graft to a child with acute lymphoblastic leukemia. Sequencing used PBMCs from the stem cell graft donor, obtained from the stem cell graft.

CDR3 sequence reads: CASSSRTSARSYEQYF. In DNA form, the CDR3 reads TGTGCCAGCAGCTCAAGGACTAGCGCCCGCTCCTACGAGCAGTACTTC. The chain employs TRBV5-4 and TRBJ2-7, with 9 nucleotides matching TRBD2. Losses at the gene ends were 3 bases for V and 0 bases for J; bases not matched to a gene: 7. This CDR3 has 16 residues. Germline CDR1 SGHNT, CDR2 YYREEE (reference sequence). Drawing the rest from reference TRBV5-4 and TRBJ2-7, the complete variable domain is ETGVTQSPTHLIKTRGQQVTLRCSSQSGHNTVSWYQQALGQGPQFIFQYYREEENGRGNFPPRFSGLQFPNYSSELNVNALELDDSALYLCASSSRTSARSYEQYFGPGTRLTVT.